The source of this TCR beta chain is a study of CD8 T cells in ankylosing spondylitis. General study points: Relatively rare in peripheral blood, disease-linked clones were also CD8+.

Germline CDR1 MDHEN, CDR2 SYDVKM. Trimming took off 2 bases at V and 7 bases at J, with 11 bases between the two ends. The CDR3 totals 13 residues. TCRdb independently ran MiXCR on the 5' RACE reads; one entry per CDR3 protein. The sample includes 250,000 to 400,000 distinct CDR3 sequences, roughly 12% seen only once; the top ten take more than 7%. Ten or more counts support this clonotype. Its target is not known. Sequences were obtained from blood, either unsorted or a sorted T cell fraction (not recorded which). The receptor's source is a female donor with ankylosing spondylitis or in good health (not recorded which). The chain couples TRBV28 to TRBJ2-5; D not certain. This CDR3 reads CASSLRRFGTQYF. The DNA for the CDR3 is TGTGCCAGCAGTTTACGGCGGTTCGGGACCCAGTACTTC.